The 5 T cell receptor beta chains given below trace back to one sample, sequenced in a study of cytomegalovirus exposure and HLA in healthy donors. This PCR relied on a set of 60 Vbeta primers and 13 Jbeta primers. The protocol was immunoSEQ multiplex PCR, while the TCRdb copy is restricted to in-frame clones and leaves out a portion. The data contain more than 200,000 clones, around 83% of them singletons. The sequenced sample consisted of PBMCs. All receptors come from a girl aged 5 to 17 in good health and CMV-seronegative.

The chain employs TRBV18 and TRBJ1-6, with 8 bases matching TRBD1. In germline, CDR1 is KGHSH, CDR2 LQKENI. V shed 3 bases and J 9 bases; nucleotides not matched to a gene: 10. The CDR3 totals 16 residues. The CDR3 sequence: CASSPETGAVLSPLHF. DNA of the CDR3: TGTGCCAGCTCACCTGAGACAGGGGCAGTACTTTCACCCCTCCACTTT.

The gene calls are TRBV2 and TRBJ1-1; D might be TRBD1 (6 bases). This CDR3 comprises 15 residues. Per the germline V gene, CDR1 is SNHLY and CDR2 is FYNNEI. V lost 1 base and J lost 10, with 19 bases in between. The CDR3 DNA reads TGTGCCAGCAGTGAAGAGCGCAGGGACACAGTTGGAGCTTTCTTT. Its protein is CASSEERRDTVGAFF.

CDR3 region: CASSLGGYTDTQYF. CDR3 bases: TGCGCCAGCAGCTTGGGCGGCTACACAGATACGCAGTATTTT. This chain links TRBV5-1 with TRBJ2-3, with D hard to call. Between the trimmed V and J ends, which lost 0 bases and 2 bases, there was a span of 7 bases. Germline V gene sequence: CDR1 SGHRS, CDR2 YFSETQ. The CDR3 is 14 amino acids.

This clone was observed a few times. V and J are TRBV5-6 and TRBJ1-1; the D gene is possibly TRBD1 (5 bases). The CDR3 is 14 residues long. Per germline, CDR1 SGHDT and CDR2 YYEEEE. V gave up 0 bases and J gave up 1 base, with 7 bases separating them. CDR3 DNA sequence: TGTGCCAGCAGCTTGGACAGGTCGAACACTGAAGCTTTCTTT. This sequence encodes CASSLDRSNTEAFF.

This clone was seen more than once but under ten times. The V and J genes are TRBV28 and TRBJ1-2, with 8 bases lining up with TRBD1. Germline assignment: CDR1 MDHEN and CDR2 SYDVKM. V lost 4 bases and J lost 8; bases outside the gene matches: 9. This CDR3 has 14 residues. The CDR3 DNA reads as TGTGCCAGCAGTTATTCTACAGGGGGATGGGGCTACACCTTC. Translating it yields CASSYSTGGWGYTF.